Listed here is a single T cell receptor beta chain. The participants were between roughly 18 and 100 years old and came from under 25 US areas. Cohorts were determined from participant-reported clinical history. Exposed participants came across a COVID-19 case within 2 weeks before study entry. The CDR3 sequence is 16 residues long. Germline values: CDR1 SGHTA, CDR2 FQGNSA. Trimming cost V 5 bases and J 3 bases; bases outside gene matches: 6. Sequencing used immunoSEQ multiplex PCR; TCRdb keeps in-frame clones, though not all of them. The table includes approximately 340,000 clones, 80% to 95% detected once. This record belongs to a study of blood T cell repertoires in COVID-19.

This sequence originates from a woman aged 40-49 years who had been exposed to COVID-19. The V call is TRBV7-2, the J call TRBJ1-6; TRBD1 matches at 8 bases. The specimen was PBMCs or T cells enriched from blood (not recorded which). CDR3 bases: TGTGCCAGCAGCCTAACCGGACAGGGCTATAATTCACCCCTCCACTTT. As protein: CASSLTGQGYNSPLHF.